The clone carrying this T cell receptor beta chain has a count of ten or more. Its cognate antigen is unknown. This record comes from a study of T-cell reconstitution after alpha-beta-depleted transplantation in children. Notes on the study in general: The origin of alpha-beta T cells about two months after transplant was reportedly several hundred expanded graft clones. T cells produced anew were the main source of T-cell counts and diversity one year after transplant.

Trimming took 2 bases from V and 2 from J, leaving 15 bases between them. CDR3 length equals 17 residues. CDR1 is SGHTA, CDR2 FQGNSA, per germline. As it was prepared, the TCRbeta library received unique molecular identifiers. TCRdb re-called the PCR reads through MiXCR, storing one row per CDR3 protein. The data contain hundreds of thousands of distinct CDR3 sequences, around 23% of them singletons. The sequence derives from a boy in the first two years of life who had a stem cell transplant for acute myeloid leukemia, so the T cells may come from the graft donor. The sample was PBMCs, mostly from graft donor cells, taken 360 days after TCRalphabeta/CD19-depleted stem cell transplant. This chain connects TRBV7-2 to TRBJ2-2; a weak D match, TRBD2 (6 bases). CDR3 DNA: TGTGCCAGCAGCTTAAGGACGGCGGGGCGAAACACCGGGGAGCTGTTTTTT. This encodes CASSLRTAGRNTGELFF. The full variable domain, rest sourced from reference TRBV7-2 and TRBJ2-2, is GAGVSQSPSNKVTEKGKDVELRCDPISGHTALYWYRQSLGQGLEFLIYFQGNSAPDKSGLPSDRFSAERTGGSVSTLTIQRTQQEDSAVYLCASSLRTAGRNTGELFFGEGSRLTVL.